This T cell receptor beta chain was captured by sequencing in a study of cytomegalovirus exposure and HLA in healthy donors. The wider study: Early released data comprised about 84 million unique TCRs from HLA-typed donors.

13 Jbeta primers and 60 Vbeta primers were used for the PCR. Generated by immunoSEQ multiplex PCR, the TCRdb table keeps only in-frame clones and is missing some. The table includes 170,000 or so clones, roughly four fifths detected once. The specimen was PBMCs. The sequence derives from a woman between 45 and 60 years old in good health and CMV-seronegative.

This CDR3 reads CASRRVGGRPYEQYF. In DNA form, the CDR3 reads TGTGCCAGCCGTCGTGTAGGGGGCCGCCCCTACGAGCAGTACTTC. V usage is TRBV11-2 and J usage is TRBJ2-7, with 7 bases aligning to TRBD1. This CDR3 is 15 amino acids long. Germline lookup yields CDR1 SGHAT and CDR2 FQNNGV. V was clipped by 8 bases and J by 2 bases; unmatched bases: 12.